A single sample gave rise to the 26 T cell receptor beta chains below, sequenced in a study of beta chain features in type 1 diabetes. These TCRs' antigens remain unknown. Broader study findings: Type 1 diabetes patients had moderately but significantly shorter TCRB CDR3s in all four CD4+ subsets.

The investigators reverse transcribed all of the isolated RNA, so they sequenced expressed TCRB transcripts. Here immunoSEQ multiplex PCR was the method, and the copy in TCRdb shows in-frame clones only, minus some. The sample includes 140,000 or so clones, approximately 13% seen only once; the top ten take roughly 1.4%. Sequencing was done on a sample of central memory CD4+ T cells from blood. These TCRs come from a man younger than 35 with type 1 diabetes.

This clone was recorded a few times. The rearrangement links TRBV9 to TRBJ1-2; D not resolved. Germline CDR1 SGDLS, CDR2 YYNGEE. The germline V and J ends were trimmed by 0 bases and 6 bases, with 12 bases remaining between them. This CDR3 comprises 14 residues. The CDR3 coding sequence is TGTGCCAGCAGCGTAGACCCGTCGGGAGATGGCTACACCTTC. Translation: CASSVDPSGDGYTF.

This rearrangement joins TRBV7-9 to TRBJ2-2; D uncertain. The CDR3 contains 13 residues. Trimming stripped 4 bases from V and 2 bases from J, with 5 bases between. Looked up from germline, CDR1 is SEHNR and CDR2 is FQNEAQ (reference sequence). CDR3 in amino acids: CASSSSNTGELFF. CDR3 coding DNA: TGTGCCAGCAGCTCGTCCAACACCGGGGAGCTGTTTTTT.

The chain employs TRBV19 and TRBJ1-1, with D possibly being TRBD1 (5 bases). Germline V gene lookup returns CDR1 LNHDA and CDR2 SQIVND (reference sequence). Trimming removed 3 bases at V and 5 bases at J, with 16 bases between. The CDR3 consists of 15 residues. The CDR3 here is CASSIGTDGTTEAFF. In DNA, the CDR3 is TGTGCCAGTAGTATCGGGACGGATGGTACAACTGAAGCTTTCTTT.

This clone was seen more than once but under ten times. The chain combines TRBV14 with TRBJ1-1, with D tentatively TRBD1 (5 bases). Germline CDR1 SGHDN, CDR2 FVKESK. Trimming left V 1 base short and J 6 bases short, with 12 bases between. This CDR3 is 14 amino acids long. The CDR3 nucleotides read TGTGCCAGCAGCCAAGGAAGGGGCTGGGCTGAAGCTTTCTTT. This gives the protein CASSQGRGWAEAFF.

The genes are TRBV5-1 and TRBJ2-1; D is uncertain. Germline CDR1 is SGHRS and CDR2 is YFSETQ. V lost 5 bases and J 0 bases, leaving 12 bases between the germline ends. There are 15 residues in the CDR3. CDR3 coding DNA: TGCGCCAGCAGTATCACCCGAAGCTCCTACAATGAGCAGTTCTTC. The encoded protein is CASSITRSSYNEQFF.

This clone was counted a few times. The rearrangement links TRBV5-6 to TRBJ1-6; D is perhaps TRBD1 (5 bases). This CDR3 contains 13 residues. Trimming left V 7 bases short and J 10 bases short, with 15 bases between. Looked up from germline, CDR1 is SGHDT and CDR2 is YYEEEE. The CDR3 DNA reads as TGTGCCAGCCTAAGGAGTGGGGGATCACCCCTCCACTTT. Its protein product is CASLRSGGSPLHF.

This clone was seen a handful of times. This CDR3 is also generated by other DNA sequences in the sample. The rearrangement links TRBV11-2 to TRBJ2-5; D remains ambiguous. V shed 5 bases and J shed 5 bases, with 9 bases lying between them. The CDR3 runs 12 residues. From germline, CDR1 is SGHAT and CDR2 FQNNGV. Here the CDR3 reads CASSRSRETQYF. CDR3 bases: TGTGCCAGCAGCCGGTCGAGGGAGACCCAGTACTTC.

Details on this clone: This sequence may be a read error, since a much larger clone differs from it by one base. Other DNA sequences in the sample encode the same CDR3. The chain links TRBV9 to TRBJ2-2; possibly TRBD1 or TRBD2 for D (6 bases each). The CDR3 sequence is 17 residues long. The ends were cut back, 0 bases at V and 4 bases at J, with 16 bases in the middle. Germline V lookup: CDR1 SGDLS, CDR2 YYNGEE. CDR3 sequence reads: CASSVDLGAGSTGELFF. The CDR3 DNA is TGTGCCAGCAGCGTAGATTTGGGGGCGGGGAGCACCGGGGAGCTGTTTTTT.

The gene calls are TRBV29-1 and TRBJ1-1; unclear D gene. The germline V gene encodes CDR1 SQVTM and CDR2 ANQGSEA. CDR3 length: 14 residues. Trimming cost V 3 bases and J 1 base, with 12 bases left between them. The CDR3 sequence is CSVDFTAANTEAFF. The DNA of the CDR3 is TGCAGCGTTGATTTCACGGCCGCGAACACTGAAGCTTTCTTT.

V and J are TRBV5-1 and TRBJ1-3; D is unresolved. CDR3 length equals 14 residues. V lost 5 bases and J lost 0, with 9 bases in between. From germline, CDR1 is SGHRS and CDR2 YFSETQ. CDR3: CASRAVPSGNTIYF. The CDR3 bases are TGCGCCAGCAGAGCAGTGCCCTCTGGAAACACCATATATTTT.

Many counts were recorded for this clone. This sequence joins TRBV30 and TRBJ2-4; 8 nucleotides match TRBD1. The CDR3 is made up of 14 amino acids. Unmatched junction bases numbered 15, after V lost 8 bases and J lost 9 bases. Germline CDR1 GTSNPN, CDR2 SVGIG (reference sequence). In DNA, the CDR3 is TGTGCCCGAACGGCAGGGGGCAAGGGGGGCATTCAGTACTTC. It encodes CARTAGGKGGIQYF.

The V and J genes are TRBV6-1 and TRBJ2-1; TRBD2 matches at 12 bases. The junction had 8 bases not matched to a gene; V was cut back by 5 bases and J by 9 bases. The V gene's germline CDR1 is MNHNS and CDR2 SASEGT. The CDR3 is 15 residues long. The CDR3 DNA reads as TGTGCCAGCAGTTCCCTAGCGGGGGGGCCACGTGAGCAGTTCTTC. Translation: CASSSLAGGPREQFF.

Here the CDR3 DNA reads TGTGCCAGCTCACCACCAGCAGGGGGCGGCACAGATACGCAGTATTTT. Protein sequence: CASSPPAGGGTDTQYF. The chain joins TRBV18 to TRBJ2-3; 8 bases agree with TRBD1. In germline, CDR1 is KGHSH, CDR2 LQKENI. The CDR3 extends over 16 amino acids. Trimming cost V 0 bases and J 1 base; bases outside gene matches: 3.

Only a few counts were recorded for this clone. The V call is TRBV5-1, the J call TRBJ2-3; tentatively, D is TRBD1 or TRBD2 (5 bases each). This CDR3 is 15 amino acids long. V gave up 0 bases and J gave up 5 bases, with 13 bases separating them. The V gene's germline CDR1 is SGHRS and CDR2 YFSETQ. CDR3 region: CASSLAGAEGDTQYF. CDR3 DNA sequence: TGCGCCAGCAGCTTGGCTGGGGCCGAGGGAGATACGCAGTATTTT.

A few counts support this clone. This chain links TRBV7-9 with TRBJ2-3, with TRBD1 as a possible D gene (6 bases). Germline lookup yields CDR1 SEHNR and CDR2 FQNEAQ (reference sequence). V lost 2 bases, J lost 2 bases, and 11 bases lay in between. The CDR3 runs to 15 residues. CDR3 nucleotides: TGTGCCAGCAGCTTAAGCAGGGGTCTCACAGATACGCAGTATTTT. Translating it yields CASSLSRGLTDTQYF.

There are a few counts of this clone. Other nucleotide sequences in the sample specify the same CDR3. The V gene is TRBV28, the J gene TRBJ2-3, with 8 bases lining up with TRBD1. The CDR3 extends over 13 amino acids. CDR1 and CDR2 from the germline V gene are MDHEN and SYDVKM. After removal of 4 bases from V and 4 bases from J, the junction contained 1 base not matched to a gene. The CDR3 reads CASSSGGADTQYF. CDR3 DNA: TGTGCCAGCAGTTCAGGGGGCGCAGATACGCAGTATTTT.

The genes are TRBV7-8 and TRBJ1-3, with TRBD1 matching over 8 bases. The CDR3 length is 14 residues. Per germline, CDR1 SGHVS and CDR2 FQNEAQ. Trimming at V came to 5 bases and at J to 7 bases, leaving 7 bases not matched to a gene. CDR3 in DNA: TGTGCCAGCAGCCTGCAGGGGGCCGGGAACACCATATATTTT. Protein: CASSLQGAGNTIYF.

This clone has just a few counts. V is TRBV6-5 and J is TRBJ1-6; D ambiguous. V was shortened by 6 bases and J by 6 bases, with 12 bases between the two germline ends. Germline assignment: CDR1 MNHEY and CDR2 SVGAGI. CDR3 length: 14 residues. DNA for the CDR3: TGTGCCAGCAGGTCCCGGGAGGCTAATTCACCCCTCCACTTT. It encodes CASRSREANSPLHF.

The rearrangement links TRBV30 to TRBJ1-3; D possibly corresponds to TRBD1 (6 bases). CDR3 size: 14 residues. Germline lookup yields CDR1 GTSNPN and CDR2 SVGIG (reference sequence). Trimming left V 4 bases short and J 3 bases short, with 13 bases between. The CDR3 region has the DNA TGTGCCTGGATACACGGGACACATGGAAACACCATATATTTT. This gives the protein CAWIHGTHGNTIYF.

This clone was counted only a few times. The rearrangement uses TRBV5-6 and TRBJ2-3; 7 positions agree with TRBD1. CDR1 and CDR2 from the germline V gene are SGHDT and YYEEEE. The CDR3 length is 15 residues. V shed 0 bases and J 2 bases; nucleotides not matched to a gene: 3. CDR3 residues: CASSLVGQPTDTQYF. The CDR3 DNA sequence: TGTGCCAGCAGCTTGGTGGGACAGCCCACAGATACGCAGTATTTT.

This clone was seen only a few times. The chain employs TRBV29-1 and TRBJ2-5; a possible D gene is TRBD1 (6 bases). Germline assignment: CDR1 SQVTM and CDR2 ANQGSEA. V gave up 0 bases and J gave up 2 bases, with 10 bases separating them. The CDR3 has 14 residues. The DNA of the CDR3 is TGCAGCGTTGAAGATTTGCAGGGGCAAGAGACCCAGTACTTC. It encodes CSVEDLQGQETQYF.

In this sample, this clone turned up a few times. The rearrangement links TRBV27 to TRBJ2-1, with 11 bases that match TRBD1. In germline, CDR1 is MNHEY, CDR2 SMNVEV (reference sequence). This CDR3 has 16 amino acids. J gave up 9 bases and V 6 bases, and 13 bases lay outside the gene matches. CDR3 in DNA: TGTGCCAGCAGCTCCAGCGGGACAGGGGGATTCAGTGAGCAGTTCTTC. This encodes CASSSSGTGGFSEQFF.

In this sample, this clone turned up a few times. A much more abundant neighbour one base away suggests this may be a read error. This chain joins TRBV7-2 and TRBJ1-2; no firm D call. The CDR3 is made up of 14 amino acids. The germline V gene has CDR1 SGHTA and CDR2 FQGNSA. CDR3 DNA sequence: TGTGCCCGCAGCGAAACCCCCCCCTGGGGTGGCTACACCTTC. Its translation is CARSETPPWGGYTF.

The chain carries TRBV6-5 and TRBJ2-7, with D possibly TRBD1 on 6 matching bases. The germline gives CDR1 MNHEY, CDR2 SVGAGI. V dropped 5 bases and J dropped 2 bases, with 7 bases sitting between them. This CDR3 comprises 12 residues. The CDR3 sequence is CASSQGPYEQYF. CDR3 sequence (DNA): TGTGCCAGCAGTCAGGGGCCCTACGAGCAGTACTTC.

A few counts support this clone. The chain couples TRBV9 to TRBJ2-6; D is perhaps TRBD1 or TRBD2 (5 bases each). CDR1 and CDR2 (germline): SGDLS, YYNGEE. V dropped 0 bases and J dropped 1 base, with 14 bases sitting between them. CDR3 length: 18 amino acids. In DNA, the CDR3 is TGTGCCAGCAGCGTAGCTCGGGGACGTCAATCTGGGGCCAACGTCCTGACTTTC. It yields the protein CASSVARGRQSGANVLTF.

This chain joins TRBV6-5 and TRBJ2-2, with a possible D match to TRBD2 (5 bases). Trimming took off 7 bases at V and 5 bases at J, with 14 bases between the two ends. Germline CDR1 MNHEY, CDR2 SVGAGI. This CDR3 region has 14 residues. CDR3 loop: CASIKRELTGELFF. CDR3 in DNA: TGTGCCAGCATTAAAAGGGAGTTAACCGGGGAGCTGTTTTTT.